The source of this T cell receptor (beta chain) is a study of CD8 T cells in ankylosing spondylitis (dated by TCRdb to about 2017). Regarding the study in general: To find TCR variants linked to disease, the study profiled T cell receptor beta repertoires in ankylosing spondylitis patients and healthy donors. The whole study cohort included 108 healthy donors and 25 or so ankylosing spondylitis patients. Peripheral blood was sampled, and synovial fluid was additionally collected from ankylosing spondylitis patients.

The CDR3 has 15 amino acids, counting the end cysteine and phenylalanine. Only CDR3 DNA remains: 45 bases, in frame from the first base. For CDR1 and CDR2, the germline V gene lists LGHNA and YSLEER. Relative to germline, V is 1 base shorter and J is 1 base shorter, with 7 bases between their ends. Sequencing instrument: Illumina HiSeq 2500. Quantitative 5'-RACE with molecular barcodes was the method used to prepare the TCR beta libraries. For the original study's pipeline: A new computational method based on a probabilistic model of VDJ rearrangement was used to identify disease-linked TCR variants. TCRdb applied fastp at Q25 and MiXCR to the public reads, then kept only in-frame beta chains. Under each unique CDR3 protein, matching rows form one entry showing the most common genes and DNA. TCRdb assigned the V and J calls; the authors' analysis was not used. This sample lists about 160,000 distinct CDR3 sequences; 9.8% were detected once. The ten largest clones capture about 15% of the sample.

What the study reported, not specific to this receptor: Blood from ankylosing spondylitis patients appeared to be characterized by a TCR beta motif composed of under 10 highly homologous amino acid variants. The disease-linked clones had a CD8+ phenotype and were found at relatively low frequencies in peripheral blood. Some TCR beta motif variants had previously been reported in synovial fluid and blood of reactive arthritis patients, which suggested common disease-initiation mechanisms. Significant enrichment of the disease-linked clones was reported in matched synovial fluid samples from ankylosing spondylitis patients.

As for this clonotype: The clone's antigen remains unknown. Base qualities are missing; no much larger clone stands one base away.

The receptor was derived from a female donor with ankylosing spondylitis or in good health (not recorded which). Sequenced: blood, either unsorted or a sorted T cell fraction (not recorded which). The chain was built from TRBV4-3 and TRBJ2-2, with the D gene uncertain. The bases read TGCGCCAGCAGCCAAGGGCCAATGAACACCGGGGAGCTGTTTTTT. Translation gives CASSQGPMNTGELFF.